Below, 3 T cell receptor beta chains from the same sample are listed, as sequenced in a study of beta chain features in type 1 diabetes. All of the isolated RNA was reverse transcribed, so expressed TCRB transcripts were sequenced. Profiled with immunoSEQ multiplex PCR; TCRdb holds only in-frame clones, not every one. The table shows over 500,000 clones, with around 16% occurring only once. What was sequenced was naive CD4+ T cells from blood. These receptors were collected from a man between 18 and 29 years old in good health.

This clone was counted many times. The CDR3 carries no conserved terminal phenylalanine or tryptophan, so it likely arises from a read error. No DNA is shown, since the ends of the CDR3 on it are uncertain; the CDR3 is the one TCRdb lists. J is TRBJ2-7 and V is TRBV5-4; the D call in the table, TRBD2, was not verified against the DNA. Germline V lookup: CDR1 SGHNT, CDR2 YYREEE (reference sequence). The CDR3 length is 12 residues, termini included. The CDR3 loop reads CASSFGLAPPLI.

This clone has a handful of counts. V is TRBV7-3 and J is TRBJ2-3; D gene uncertain. Trimming removed 5 bases at V and 6 bases at J, with 12 bases between. CDR1 SGHTA and CDR2 FQGTGA come from the germline V gene. The CDR3 consists of 13 residues. In nucleotides, the CDR3 is TGTGCCAGCAGCCCGGAGTCTCGGGATACGCAGTATTTT. The encoded protein is CASSPESRDTQYF.

This clone was seen once. This chain uses TRBV19 with TRBJ1-2; D gene ambiguous. Germline V lookup: CDR1 LNHDA, CDR2 SQIVND (reference sequence). This CDR3 is 15 amino acids long. V shed 0 bases and J shed 8 bases, with 16 bases lying between them. The chain's CDR3 is CASSIDPRSIGGYTF. In DNA form, the CDR3 reads TGTGCCAGTAGTATAGATCCCCGTAGTATCGGCGGCTACACCTTC.